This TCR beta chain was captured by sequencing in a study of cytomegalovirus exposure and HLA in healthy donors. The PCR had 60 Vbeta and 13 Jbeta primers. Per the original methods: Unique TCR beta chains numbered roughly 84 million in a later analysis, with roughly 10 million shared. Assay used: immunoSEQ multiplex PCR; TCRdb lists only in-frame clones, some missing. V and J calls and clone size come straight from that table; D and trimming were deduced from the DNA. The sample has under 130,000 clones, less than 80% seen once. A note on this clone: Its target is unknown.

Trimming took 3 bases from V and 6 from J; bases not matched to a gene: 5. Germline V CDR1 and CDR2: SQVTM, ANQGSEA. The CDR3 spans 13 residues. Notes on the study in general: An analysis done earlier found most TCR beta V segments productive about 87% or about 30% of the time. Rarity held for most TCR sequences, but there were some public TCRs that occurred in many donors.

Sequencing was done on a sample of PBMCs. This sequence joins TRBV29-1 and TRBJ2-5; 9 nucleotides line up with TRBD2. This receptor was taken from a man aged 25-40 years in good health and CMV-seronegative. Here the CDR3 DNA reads TGCAGCGTTGAGCTAGCGGGATTGCAGACCCAGTACTTC. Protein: CSVELAGLQTQYF.